These 26 T cell receptor beta chains came from one sample sequenced in a study of T cells in Graves' hyperthyroidism and ophthalmopathy (dated 2019 in TCRdb). Library construction relied on multiplex PCR. Sequencer: Illumina HiSeq 2000. Amplification of TCR beta CDR3 regions was carried out from RNA transcripts. A first-round RT-PCR of the TCR CDR3 used the HTBI primer set with the Qiagen OneStep RT-PCR kit. The public sequencing data were trimmed at Q25 with fastp and processed into clonotypes with MiXCR by TCRdb, which kept only in-frame beta chains. Rows with a matching CDR3 protein are joined into one entry that keeps the most common DNA and genes. Within this sample are some 510,000 distinct CDR3 sequences, with 46% of them counted one time only. The top ten hold 8.2% of the sample. Input material: peripheral blood or thyroid tissue (not recorded which). Receptor source: a woman between 18 and 29 years old with Graves' hyperthyroidism. Donor details come from another sample of the same person, matched by shared clones.

This clonotype was seen only a few times. The chain is built from TRBV12-3 or TRBV12-4 and TRBJ1-5, with D perhaps TRBD1 (6 bases). CDR3 length: 14 amino acids. The V end lost 4 bases, the J end lost 7 bases, and 14 bases lay between the germline ends. This CDR3 reads CASSSRRGEQPQHF. DNA for the CDR3: TGTGCCAGCAGTTCCCGCAGGGGAGAACAGCCCCAGCATTTT.

The gene calls are TRBV10-3 and TRBJ1-5; 8 bases agree with TRBD1. The CDR3 consists of 14 residues. V lost 10 bases and J lost 3; bases outside the gene matches: 8. Per the germline V gene, CDR1 is ENHRY and CDR2 is SYGVKD. The CDR3 bases are TGTGCCAGTCAGGACAGGGCCCCCAATCAGCCCCAGCATTTT. Encoded protein: CASQDRAPNQPQHF.

This chain uses TRBV25-1 with TRBJ1-6; 7 nucleotides agree with TRBD1. With 5 bases clipped from V and 7 bases from J, the junction kept 14 bases outside the gene matches. CDR1 is MGHDK, CDR2 SYGVNS, per germline. The CDR3 length is 17 residues. The CDR3 spells CASSLYGTAWWNSPLHF. As DNA, the CDR3 is TGTGCCAGCAGTCTCTATGGGACAGCGTGGTGGAATTCACCCCTCCACTTT.

The rearrangement uses TRBV5-1 and TRBJ1-6; 10 bases agree with TRBD1. The CDR3 has 16 amino acids. The germline gives CDR1 SGHRS, CDR2 YFSETQ. J lost 10 bases, V lost 0 bases, and 7 bases had no gene match. This chain's CDR3 is CASSLEGQGLLSPLHF. The CDR3 DNA sequence: TGCGCCAGCAGCTTGGAGGGACAGGGGTTGTTGTCACCCCTCCACTTT.

The CDR3 loop reads CASSYSSLNEQYF. DNA of the CDR3: TGTGCCAGCAGTTACTCCAGTTTAAACGAGCAGTACTTC. This sequence joins TRBV7-2 and TRBJ2-7; D remains ambiguous. CDR1 and CDR2 (germline): SGHTA, FQGNSA. The CDR3 totals 13 residues. With 6 bases removed from V and 5 bases from J, the gap between germline ends came to 14 bases.

This clonotype has ten or more counts. This sequence joins TRBV7-9 and TRBJ1-1; D unresolved. Trimming stripped 5 bases from V and 0 bases from J, with 13 bases between. This CDR3 spans 15 amino acids. CDR1 and CDR2 (germline): SEHNR, FQNEAQ (reference sequence). This CDR3 is CASSPETYMNTEAFF. CDR3 coding DNA: TGTGCCAGCAGCCCCGAGACGTACATGAACACTGAAGCTTTCTTT.

This chain joins TRBV7-2 and TRBJ2-5, with 7 bases identical to TRBD2. J was trimmed by 5 bases and V by 7 bases; bases with no gene match: 31. This CDR3 is built from 21 residues. Germline CDR1 is SGHTA and CDR2 is FQGNSA. The DNA for the CDR3 is TGTGCCAGCAACGGGGCATCTAGGGCGCCGGGGACGGGGGGATTTGGGGAGACCCAGTACTTC. This codes for CASNGASRAPGTGGFGETQYF.

This chain links TRBV10-3 with TRBJ1-2; D is unclear. The CDR3 runs 13 residues. Trimming cost V 11 bases and J 4 bases, with 17 bases left between them. Germline CDR1 reads ENHRY; CDR2 reads SYGVKD. This CDR3 reads CAATAGEGYGYTF. The CDR3 DNA sequence: TGTGCCGCCACCGCTGGTGAGGGCTATGGCTACACCTTC.

With regard to this clonotype: At one of its ends the junction is not consistent with the germline gene, which may arise from a read error. The rearrangement uses TRBV7-2 and TRBJ1-1, with unresolved D. This CDR3 contains 16 residues. CDR1 and CDR2 from the germline V gene are SGHTA and FQGNSA. CDR3 coding DNA: TGTGCCAGCAGCCCGCTTCTTGCAGGTCTGAACACTGAAGCTTCCTTT. It translates to CASSPLLAGLNTEASF.

This clonotype was observed a handful of times. The rearrangement links TRBV20-1 to TRBJ2-5, with 7 bases aligning to TRBD2. The trim removed 1 base at V and 4 bases at J, leaving 12 bases unmatched. This CDR3 is built from 16 residues. In germline, CDR1 is DFQATT, CDR2 SNEGSKA (reference sequence). The CDR3: CSARGASGNEGETQYF. DNA of the CDR3: TGCAGTGCTAGAGGAGCTAGCGGAAACGAGGGAGAGACCCAGTACTTC.

This chain connects TRBV5-1 to TRBJ1-5; the D gene is possibly TRBD1 (5 bases). Germline V gene data show CDR1 as SGHRS and CDR2 as YFSETQ. This CDR3 has 15 residues. Trimming shortened V by 4 bases and J by 0 bases, and 11 bases separated the two germline ends. The CDR3 loop reads CASSPGGPSNQPQHF. In DNA form, the CDR3 reads TGCGCCAGCAGCCCGGGGGGTCCTAGCAATCAGCCCCAGCATTTT.

This clonotype appeared a single time. The J gene is TRBJ1-5, the V gene TRBV20-1; D gene ambiguous. The CDR3 contains 13 residues. Germline CDR1 and CDR2: DFQATT and SNEGSKA (reference sequence). V lost 1 base and J 3 bases, leaving 7 bases between the germline ends. This chain's CDR3 is CSARAPFNQPQHF. The CDR3 region has the DNA TGCAGTGCTAGAGCACCGTTCAATCAGCCCCAGCATTTT.

V usage is TRBV7-9 and J usage is TRBJ2-7, with 9 positions matching TRBD2. The germline V gene encodes CDR1 SEHNR and CDR2 FQNEAQ (reference sequence). V was clipped by 5 bases and J by 6 bases; unmatched bases: 8. The CDR3 has 14 amino acids. The CDR3 coding sequence is TGTGCCAGCAGCCCTAGCGGGGTTTATCGCGAGCAGTACTTC. As protein: CASSPSGVYREQYF.

This clonotype has just a few counts. The chain recombines TRBV6-6 with TRBJ1-1; D is unclear. Deletions cut 5 bases from V and 11 bases from J, with 9 bases between. CDR1 and CDR2 from the germline V gene are MNHNY and SVGAGI (reference sequence). The CDR3 is made up of 10 amino acids. In DNA, the CDR3 is TGTGCCAGCAGTGAATTAAATGCTTTCTTT. Amino acid sequence: CASSELNAFF.

A few counts support this clonotype. The V call is TRBV20-1, the J call TRBJ2-5, with TRBD2 matching 14 bases. The J segment lost 0 bases and the V segment lost 8 bases, leaving 8 bases of the junction unmatched. Germline loops: CDR1 DFQATT, CDR2 SNEGSKA (reference sequence). The CDR3 runs to 16 residues. The chain's CDR3 is CSHGLAGGQYQETQYF. CDR3 nucleotide sequence: TGCAGTCACGGACTAGCGGGAGGCCAGTACCAAGAGACCCAGTACTTC.

V usage is TRBV7-9 and J usage is TRBJ1-1, with D perhaps matching TRBD1 (6 bases). V lost 7 bases and J lost 0, with 18 bases in between. The germline gives CDR1 SEHNR, CDR2 FQNEAQ (reference sequence). This CDR3 is built from 16 residues. The CDR3 reads CASIELRGAMNTEAFF. As DNA, the CDR3 is TGTGCCAGCATTGAGTTAAGGGGGGCCATGAACACTGAAGCTTTCTTT. The whole variable domain, remainder taken from reference TRBV7-9 and TRBJ1-1, is DTGVSQNPRHKITKRGQNVTFRCDPISEHNRLYWYRQTLGQGPEFLTYFQNEAQLEKSRLLSDRFSAERPKGSFSTLEIQRTEQGDSAMYLCASIELRGAMNTEAFFGQGTRLTVV.

This clonotype came up many times. Here the CDR3 reads CSVGSNQPQHF. The CDR3 nucleotides are TGCAGCGTTGGTAGCAATCAGCCCCAGCATTTT. The rearrangement joins TRBV29-1 to TRBJ1-5; unclear D gene. Trimming left V 4 bases short and J 0 bases short, with 1 base between. Germline V gene lookup returns CDR1 SQVTM and CDR2 ANQGSEA. This CDR3 has 11 residues.

The table lists this clonotype with a few counts. The CDR3 bases are TGTGCCAGCAGCTTAGATGGTCAGAACTATGGCTACACCTTC. Its translation: CASSLDGQNYGYTF. The gene calls are TRBV7-9 and TRBJ1-2; D gene unclear. This CDR3 spans 14 amino acids. Trimming took off 1 base at V and 2 bases at J, with 8 bases between the two ends. CDR1 is SEHNR and CDR2 is FQNEAQ in the germline V gene (reference sequence). Together with reference TRBV7-9 and TRBJ1-2, the CDR3 gives the full variable domain: DTGVSQNPRHKITKRGQNVTFRCDPISEHNRLYWYRQTLGQGPEFLTYFQNEAQLEKSRLLSDRFSAERPKGSFSTLEIQRTEQGDSAMYLCASSLDGQNYGYTFGSGTRLTVV.

The J gene is TRBJ1-4, the V gene TRBV24-1; 10 positions agree with TRBD1. CDR3 length: 18 residues. The V segment lost 9 bases and the J segment 7 bases; nucleotides outside the gene matches: 19. Germline V gene data show CDR1 as KGHDR and CDR2 as SFDVKD. The CDR3 here is CATPPRTGGEEFGEKLFF. The CDR3 DNA sequence: TGTGCCACCCCTCCTAGGACAGGGGGAGAGGAGTTTGGTGAAAAACTGTTTTTT.

This clonotype was seen a handful of times. CDR3 coding DNA: TGCGCCAGCAGCTTGGACAGCAAGACTAACTATGGCTACACCTTC. Protein: CASSLDSKTNYGYTF. The rearrangement uses TRBV5-1 and TRBJ1-2; D unclear. The CDR3 loop spans 15 amino acids. V was shortened by 0 bases and J by 0 bases, with 9 bases between the two germline ends. In germline, CDR1 is SGHRS, CDR2 YFSETQ.

This clonotype appeared many times. The chain has TRBV2 and TRBJ2-2; D perhaps matches TRBD1 (5 bases). This CDR3 has 15 amino acids. Germline values: CDR1 SNHLY, CDR2 FYNNEI. Trimming shortened V by 6 bases and J by 4 bases, and 15 bases separated the two germline ends. CDR3 amino acids: CASRTTSGRTGELFF. The CDR3 nucleotides read TGTGCCAGCAGAACGACGTCAGGGCGCACCGGGGAGCTGTTTTTT.

CDR3 residues: CASSQDPRNQPQHF. For the CDR3, the DNA is TGCGCCAGCAGCCAAGATCCTCGGAATCAGCCCCAGCATTTT. This chain connects TRBV4-3 to TRBJ1-5; no clear D gene. Germline loops: CDR1 LGHNA, CDR2 YSLEER. V was pared by 0 bases and J by 4 bases, with 7 bases between. This CDR3 is 14 amino acids long.

This clonotype came up a few times. The rearrangement links TRBV20-1 to TRBJ2-7; maybe TRBD2 (6 bases). CDR1 is DFQATT and CDR2 is SNEGSKA in the germline V gene (reference sequence). The CDR3 loop spans 13 amino acids. The V and J ends lost 3 bases and 2 bases respectively, with 11 bases between them. The CDR3 here is CSASPGVAYEQYF. The CDR3 coding sequence is TGCAGTGCTAGTCCGGGGGTCGCCTACGAGCAGTACTTC.

This clonotype appeared once. This rearrangement joins TRBV15 to TRBJ1-4; D ambiguous. V lost 0 bases and J lost 8, with 7 bases in between. This CDR3 is 13 amino acids long. Germline V lookup: CDR1 LNHNV, CDR2 YYDKDF (reference sequence). CDR3 loop: CATSREVGEKLFF. The CDR3 DNA reads as TGTGCCACCAGCAGAGAAGTAGGGGAAAAACTGTTTTTT.

There are a few counts of this clonotype. V gene TRBV5-1 combines with J gene TRBJ2-6; D is unclear. The CDR3 sequence is 13 residues long. The germline V and J ends were trimmed by 7 bases and 4 bases, with 9 bases remaining between them. Germline values: CDR1 SGHRS, CDR2 YFSETQ. CDR3 DNA: TGCGCCAGCGGAATTGGGGGGGCCAACGTCCTGACTTTC. This sequence encodes CASGIGGANVLTF. Filled out from reference TRBV5-1 and TRBJ2-6, the complete variable domain reads KAGVTQTPRYLIKTRGQQVTLSCSPISGHRSVSWYQQTPGQGLQFLFEYFSETQRNKGNFPGRFSGRQFSNSRSEMNVSTLELGDSALYLCASGIGGANVLTFGAGSRLTVL.

The V gene is TRBV5-4, the J gene TRBJ2-7, with 10 bases that match TRBD1. The CDR3 extends over 14 amino acids. J lost 5 bases, V lost 0 bases, and 2 bases had no gene match. Germline lookup yields CDR1 SGHNT and CDR2 YYREEE (reference sequence). CDR3 nucleotides: TGTGCCAGCAGCTTGGGACAGGGGGCGAACGAGCAGTACTTC. It is translated as CASSLGQGANEQYF. The variable domain in full, with the rest retrieved from reference TRBV5-4 and TRBJ2-7, is ETGVTQSPTHLIKTRGQQVTLRCSSQSGHNTVSWYQQALGQGPQFIFQYYREEENGRGNFPPRFSGLQFPNYSSELNVNALELDDSALYLCASSLGQGANEQYFGPGTRLTVT.